This T cell receptor beta chain stems from a study of T cells in Graves' hyperthyroidism and ophthalmopathy. A lack of ophthalmopathy progression within 18 months defined stable Graves' hyperthyroidism. Clinical symptoms, serum thyroxine and TRAb, thyroid ultrasound and orbital computed tomography were used for the diagnoses. Trimming left V 7 bases short and J 3 bases short, with 18 bases between. CDR3 length: 16 residues. The germline V gene encodes CDR1 MNHEY and CDR2 SVGAGI. Amplification of TCR beta CDR3 regions used RNA as the template. The HTBI primer set served for first-round RT-PCR of the TCR CDR3. TCRdb re-called the multiplex PCR reads with MiXCR, one entry per CDR3 protein. The sample lists roughly 800,000 distinct CDR3 sequences, 38% seen once, with over 8% in the top ten.

The sample taken for sequencing was blood. V usage is TRBV6-5 and J usage is TRBJ2-2; D could derive from TRBD1 or TRBD2 (5 bases each). The origin of this receptor is a man younger than 30 with Graves' hyperthyroidism. CDR3 protein: CASTLRGTSYTGELFF. The CDR3 bases are TGTGCCAGCACCCTCCGAGGGACCAGCTACACCGGGGAGCTGTTTTTT.